This T cell receptor beta chain is from a study of blood T cell repertoires in COVID-19. This clone occurred once. The assay was immunoSEQ multiplex PCR, and TCRdb's table has in-frame clones only and misses some. The sample lists about 190,000 clones, approximately 84% occurring once. Trimming pared 4 bases from V and 8 bases from J, leaving 16 bases between. Per germline, CDR1 SGHKS and CDR2 YYEKEE (reference sequence). This CDR3 contains 15 residues. The sequence was obtained from a woman in her twenties or thirties who had recovered from COVID-19. Material: PBMCs or T cells enriched from blood (not recorded which). The chain has TRBV5-5 and TRBJ1-6; tentatively, D is TRBD1 (5 bases). The CDR3 protein is CASSPRTYHYSPLHF. The CDR3 bases are TGTGCCAGCAGCCCGCGGACATACCACTATTCACCCCTCCACTTT.